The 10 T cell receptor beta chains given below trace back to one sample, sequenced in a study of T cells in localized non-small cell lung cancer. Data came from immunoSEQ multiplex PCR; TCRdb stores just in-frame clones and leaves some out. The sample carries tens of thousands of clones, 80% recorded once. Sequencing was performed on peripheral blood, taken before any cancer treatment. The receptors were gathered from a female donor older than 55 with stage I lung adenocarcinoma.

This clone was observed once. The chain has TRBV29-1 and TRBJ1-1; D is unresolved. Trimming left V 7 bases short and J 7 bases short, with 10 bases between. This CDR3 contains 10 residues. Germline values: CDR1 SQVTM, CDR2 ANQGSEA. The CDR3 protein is CSGGGVEAFF. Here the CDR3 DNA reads TGCAGCGGGGGAGGTGTTGAAGCTTTCTTT.

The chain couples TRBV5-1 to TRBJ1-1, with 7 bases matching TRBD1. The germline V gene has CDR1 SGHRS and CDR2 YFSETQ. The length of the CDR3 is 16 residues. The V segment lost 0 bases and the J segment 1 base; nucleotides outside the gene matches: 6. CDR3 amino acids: CASSLEGGLRNTEAFF. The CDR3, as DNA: TGCGCCAGCAGCTTGGAAGGGGGCTTAAGGAACACTGAAGCTTTCTTT.

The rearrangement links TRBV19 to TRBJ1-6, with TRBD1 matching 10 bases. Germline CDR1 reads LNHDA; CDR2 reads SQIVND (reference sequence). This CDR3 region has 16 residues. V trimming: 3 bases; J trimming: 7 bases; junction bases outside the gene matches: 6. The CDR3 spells CASSIGPGQGNSPLHF. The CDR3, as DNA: TGTGCCAGTAGTATTGGTCCGGGACAGGGGAATTCACCCCTCCACTTT.

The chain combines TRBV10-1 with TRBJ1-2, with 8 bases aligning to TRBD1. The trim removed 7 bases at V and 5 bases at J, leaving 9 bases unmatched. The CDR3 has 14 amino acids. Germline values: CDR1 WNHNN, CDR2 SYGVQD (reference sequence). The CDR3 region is CASKTLQGGYGYTF. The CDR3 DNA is TGCGCCAGCAAGACACTACAGGGGGGGTATGGCTACACCTTC.

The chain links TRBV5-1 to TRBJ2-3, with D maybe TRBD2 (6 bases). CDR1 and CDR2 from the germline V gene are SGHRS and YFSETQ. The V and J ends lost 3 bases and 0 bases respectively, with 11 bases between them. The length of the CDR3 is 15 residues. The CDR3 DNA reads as TGCGCCAGCAGCTCCGGGACTTCTAGCACAGATACGCAGTATTTT. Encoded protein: CASSSGTSSTDTQYF.

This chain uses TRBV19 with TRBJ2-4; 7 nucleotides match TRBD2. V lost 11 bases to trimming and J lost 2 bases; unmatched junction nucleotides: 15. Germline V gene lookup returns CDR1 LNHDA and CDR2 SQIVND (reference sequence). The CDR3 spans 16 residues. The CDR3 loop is CASQPISGKSKNIQYF. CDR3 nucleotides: TGTGCCTCCCAACCCATAAGCGGGAAGTCCAAAAACATTCAGTACTTC. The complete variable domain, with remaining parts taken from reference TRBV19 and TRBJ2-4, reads DGGITQSPKYLFRKEGQNVTLSCEQNLNHDAMYWYRQDPGQGLRLIYYSQIVNDFQKGDIAEGYSVSREKKESFPLTVTSAQKNPTAFYLCASQPISGKSKNIQYFGAGTRLSVL.

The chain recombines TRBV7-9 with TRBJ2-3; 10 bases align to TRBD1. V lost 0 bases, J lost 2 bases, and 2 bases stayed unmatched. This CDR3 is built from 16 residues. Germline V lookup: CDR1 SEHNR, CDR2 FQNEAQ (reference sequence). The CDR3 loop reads CASSLAGTGDTDTQYF. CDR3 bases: TGTGCCAGCAGCTTAGCGGGGACAGGGGACACAGATACGCAGTATTTT.

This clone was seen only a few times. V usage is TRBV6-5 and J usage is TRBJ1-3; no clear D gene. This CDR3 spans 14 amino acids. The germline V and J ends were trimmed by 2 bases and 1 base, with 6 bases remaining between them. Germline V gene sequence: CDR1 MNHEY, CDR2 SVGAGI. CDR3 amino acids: CASSYGESGNTIYF. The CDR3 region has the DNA TGTGCCAGCAGTTACGGGGAGTCTGGAAACACCATATATTTT.

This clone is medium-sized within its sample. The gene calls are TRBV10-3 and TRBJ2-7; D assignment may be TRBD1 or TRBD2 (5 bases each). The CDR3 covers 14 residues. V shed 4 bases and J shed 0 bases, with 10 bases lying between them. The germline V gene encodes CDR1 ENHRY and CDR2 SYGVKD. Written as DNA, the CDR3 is TGTGCCATCAGTGGAGGGGCCTTCTCCTACGAGCAGTACTTC. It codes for CAISGGAFSYEQYF.

The DNA for the CDR3 is TGCAGCGTTAGGTTGGACGAGCAGTACTTC. Residues: CSVRLDEQYF. The gene calls are TRBV29-1 and TRBJ2-7; the D is unclear. V dropped 5 bases and J dropped 5 bases, with 7 bases sitting between them. CDR3 length equals 10 residues. Germline-derived CDR1 and CDR2 are SQVTM and ANQGSEA.